The 2 T cell receptor beta chains in this list originate from one sample, sequenced in a study of cytomegalovirus exposure and HLA in healthy donors. The PCR ran on 60 Vbeta and 13 Jbeta primers. Some clones are missing from TCRdb's copy, which holds only in-frame ones; the method was immunoSEQ multiplex PCR. This table holds 110,000 to 150,000 clones, about 82% found once. Material for sequencing was PBMCs. These receptors all come from a woman in her thirties or forties in good health and CMV-seropositive.

The chain links TRBV6-5 to TRBJ1-2; D call uncertain. Germline V gives CDR1 MNHEY, CDR2 SVGAGI. CDR3 length equals 13 residues. V was shortened by 5 bases and J by 8 bases, with 15 bases between the two germline ends. CDR3 region: CASSLQVKGGYTF. DNA for the CDR3: TGTGCCAGCAGTCTCCAGGTTAAAGGCGGCTACACCTTC.

The count of this clone is one. The chain links TRBV18 to TRBJ1-5, with TRBD1 identical over 7 bases. Germline CDR1 KGHSH, CDR2 LQKENI. The CDR3 runs 16 residues. With V trimmed by 6 bases and J by 5 bases, 13 bases remained unmatched. DNA for the CDR3: TGTGCCAGCTCGGCCACTAGGGACAGACCTGATCAGCCCCAGCATTTT. Protein sequence: CASSATRDRPDQPQHF.